This TCR beta chain was sequenced in a study of beta chain features in type 1 diabetes. This clone was detected only once. Its antigen remains unidentified. The V gene end was trimmed by 5 bases and the J gene end by 5 bases; junction bases not matched to a gene: 7. Germline V gene data show CDR1 as SGHTA and CDR2 as FQGNSA. CDR3 length equals 15 residues. General study findings and limits: Across all four CD4+ subsets, people with type 1 diabetes showed modestly shorter TCRB CDR3s.

Sequenced material consisted of expressed TCRB transcripts (all of the isolated RNA was reverse transcribed). Using immunoSEQ multiplex PCR, the repertoire was profiled, and TCRdb retains in-frame clones only, with some absent. The sample has about 650,000 clones; roughly 12% are singletons. The gene calls are TRBV7-2 and TRBJ2-3, with 10 bases identical to TRBD2. The sequence derives from a man aged 25 to 45 with type 1 diabetes. The sequencing input was naive CD4+ T cells from blood. The DNA of the CDR3 is TGTGCCAGCAGCCTTGGACTAGCGGAGGGAGATACGCAGTATTTT. It yields the protein CASSLGLAEGDTQYF.